The next 5 T cell receptor beta chains were all read from a single sample in a study of blood T cells in healthy people across ages. The second PCR ran roughly 7 to 12 cycles with a sample-barcoded 5' primer and J-beta primers. TCRdb fed the 5' RACE reads into MiXCR, producing one record per CDR3 protein. The sample yields roughly 800,000 distinct CDR3 sequences, approximately 25% seen once. The same data also went into a second study, on T cells of mothers and their children.

Sequenced material: blood. These receptors all come from a boy under 18 in good health.

In this sample, this clonotype turned up a few times. This rearrangement joins TRBV29-1 to TRBJ2-5; 8 bases are shared with TRBD2. The CDR3 extends over 14 amino acids. CDR1 is SQVTM, CDR2 ANQGSEA, per germline. V lost 4 bases, J lost 1 base, and 5 bases stayed unmatched. This chain's CDR3 is CSVGLAGIQETQYF. CDR3 coding DNA: TGCAGCGTTGGCCTAGCGGGCATCCAAGAGACCCAGTACTTC.

This sequence joins TRBV6-4 and TRBJ2-1; 7 bases match TRBD2. There are 13 residues in the CDR3. V was clipped by 2 bases and J by 6 bases; unmatched bases: 1. Germline V gene data show CDR1 as MRHNA and CDR2 as SNTAGT. The CDR3 DNA follows: TGTGCCAGCAGTGACCCGGGGGGCAATGAGCAGTTCTTC. Translation gives CASSDPGGNEQFF.

The sample holds a few counts of this clonotype. This rearrangement joins TRBV7-2 to TRBJ1-2, with D perhaps TRBD1 (5 bases). Trimming removed 5 bases at V and 0 bases at J, with 13 bases between. Germline values: CDR1 SGHTA, CDR2 FQGNSA. This CDR3 has 15 amino acids. CDR3 in amino acids: CASSPWGGANYGYTF. CDR3 sequence (DNA): TGTGCCAGCAGCCCATGGGGGGGGGCTAACTATGGCTACACCTTC.

The table lists this clonotype with a few counts. The V gene is TRBV20-1, the J gene TRBJ2-4; D is perhaps TRBD1 (6 bases). With 0 bases removed from V and 0 bases from J, the gap between germline ends came to 12 bases. CDR1 DFQATT and CDR2 SNEGSKA come from the germline V gene (reference sequence). This CDR3 has 16 amino acids. CDR3 in amino acids: CSARERDRLAKNIQYF. The CDR3 coding sequence is TGCAGTGCTAGAGAGCGAGACAGGCTAGCCAAAAACATTCAGTACTTC.

This chain joins TRBV5-6 and TRBJ2-7, with D possibly TRBD2 on 5 matching bases. CDR1 and CDR2 (germline): SGHDT, YYEEEE. This CDR3 has 12 residues. V lost 4 bases and J 3 bases, leaving 8 bases between the germline ends. The CDR3 sequence is CASSTRDYEQYF. For the CDR3, the DNA is TGTGCCAGCAGCACCCGGGACTACGAGCAGTACTTC.